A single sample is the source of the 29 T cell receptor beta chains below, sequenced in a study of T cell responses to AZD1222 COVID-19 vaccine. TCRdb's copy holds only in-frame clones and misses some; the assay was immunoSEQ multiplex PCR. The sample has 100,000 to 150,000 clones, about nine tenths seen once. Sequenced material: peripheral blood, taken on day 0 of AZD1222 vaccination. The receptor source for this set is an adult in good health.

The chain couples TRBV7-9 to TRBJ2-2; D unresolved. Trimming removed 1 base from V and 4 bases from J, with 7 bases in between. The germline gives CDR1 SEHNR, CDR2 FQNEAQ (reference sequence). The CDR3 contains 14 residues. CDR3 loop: CASSLDRLTGELFF. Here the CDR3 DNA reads TGTGCCAGCAGCTTAGACAGACTCACCGGGGAGCTGTTTTTT.

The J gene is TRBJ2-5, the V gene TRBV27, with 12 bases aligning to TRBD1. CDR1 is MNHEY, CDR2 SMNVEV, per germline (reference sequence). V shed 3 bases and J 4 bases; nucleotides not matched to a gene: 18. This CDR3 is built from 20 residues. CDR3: CASSFSSPGQGAAILETQYF. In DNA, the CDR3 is TGTGCCAGCAGTTTTTCTTCCCCGGGACAGGGGGCAGCGATCTTAGAGACCCAGTACTTC.

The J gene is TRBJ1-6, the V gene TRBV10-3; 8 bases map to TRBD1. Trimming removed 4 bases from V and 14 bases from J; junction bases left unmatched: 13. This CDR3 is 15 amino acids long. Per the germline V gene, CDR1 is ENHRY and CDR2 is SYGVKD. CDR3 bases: TGTGCCATCAGTGGAGGGACAGGCCTTGATTCGGCCCTCCACTTT. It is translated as CAISGGTGLDSALHF.

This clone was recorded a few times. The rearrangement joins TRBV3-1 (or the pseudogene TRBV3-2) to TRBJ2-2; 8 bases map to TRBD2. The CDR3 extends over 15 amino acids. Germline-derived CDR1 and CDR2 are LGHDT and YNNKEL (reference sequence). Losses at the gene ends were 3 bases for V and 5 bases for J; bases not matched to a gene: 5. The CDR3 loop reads CASSHNGGGTGELFF. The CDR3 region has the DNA TGTGCCAGCAGCCATAATGGCGGGGGGACCGGGGAGCTGTTTTTT.

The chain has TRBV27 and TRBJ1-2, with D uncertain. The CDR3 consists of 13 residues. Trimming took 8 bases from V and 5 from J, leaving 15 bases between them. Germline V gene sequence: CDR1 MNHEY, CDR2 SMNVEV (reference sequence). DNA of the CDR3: TGTGCCAGCTCTACCCGGGGAGAGTATGGCTACACCTTC. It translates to CASSTRGEYGYTF.

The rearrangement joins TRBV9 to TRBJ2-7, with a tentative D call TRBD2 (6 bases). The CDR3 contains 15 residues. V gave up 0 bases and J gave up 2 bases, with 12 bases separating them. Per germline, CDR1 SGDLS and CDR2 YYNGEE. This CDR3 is CASSVGPGSTYEQYF. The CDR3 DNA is TGTGCCAGCAGCGTAGGACCCGGGAGCACCTACGAGCAGTACTTC.

DNA for the CDR3: TGTGCCAGCCGGGGGACTAAGGGCCCCTATGGCTACACCTTC. Translation gives CASRGTKGPYGYTF. The chain combines TRBV2 with TRBJ1-2, with D perhaps matching TRBD1 (5 bases). V was trimmed by 8 bases and J by 4 bases, leaving 17 bases between them. This CDR3 is 14 amino acids long. Germline V gene sequence: CDR1 SNHLY, CDR2 FYNNEI.

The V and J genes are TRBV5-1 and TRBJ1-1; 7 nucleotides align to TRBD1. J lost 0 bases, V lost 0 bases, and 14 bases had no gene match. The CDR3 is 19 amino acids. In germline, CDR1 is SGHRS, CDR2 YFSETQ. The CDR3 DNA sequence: TGCGCCAGCAGCTTGGCCATTAGGAGGGACAGTGAACTGAACACTGAAGCTTTCTTT. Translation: CASSLAIRRDSELNTEAFF.

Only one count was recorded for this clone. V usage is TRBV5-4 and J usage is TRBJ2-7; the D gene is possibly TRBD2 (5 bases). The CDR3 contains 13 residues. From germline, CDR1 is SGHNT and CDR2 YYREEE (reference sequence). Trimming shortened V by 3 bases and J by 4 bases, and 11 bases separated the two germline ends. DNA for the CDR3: TGTGCCAGCAGCTCCGCCGGGGTGTACGAGCAGTACTTC. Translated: CASSSAGVYEQYF.

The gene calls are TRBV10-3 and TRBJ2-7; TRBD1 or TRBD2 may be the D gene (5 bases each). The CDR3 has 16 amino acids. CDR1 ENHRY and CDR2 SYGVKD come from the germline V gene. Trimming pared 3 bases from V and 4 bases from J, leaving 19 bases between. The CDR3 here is CAISDPSHGTAYEQYF. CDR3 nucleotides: TGTGCCATCAGTGACCCTTCCCACGGGACGGCTTACGAGCAGTACTTC.

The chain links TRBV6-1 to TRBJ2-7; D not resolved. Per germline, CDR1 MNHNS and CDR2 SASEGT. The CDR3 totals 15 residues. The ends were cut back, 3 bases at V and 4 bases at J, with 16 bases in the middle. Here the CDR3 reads CASSELPGRRYEQYF. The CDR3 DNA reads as TGTGCCAGCAGTGAGCTCCCCGGACGGAGATACGAGCAGTACTTC.

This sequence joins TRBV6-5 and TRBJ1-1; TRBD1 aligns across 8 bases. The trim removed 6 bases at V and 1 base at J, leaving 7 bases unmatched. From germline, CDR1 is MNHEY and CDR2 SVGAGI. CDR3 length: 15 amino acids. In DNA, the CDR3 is TGTGCCAGCAGCGACAGGGGAGGATCGAACACTGAAGCTTTCTTT. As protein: CASSDRGGSNTEAFF.

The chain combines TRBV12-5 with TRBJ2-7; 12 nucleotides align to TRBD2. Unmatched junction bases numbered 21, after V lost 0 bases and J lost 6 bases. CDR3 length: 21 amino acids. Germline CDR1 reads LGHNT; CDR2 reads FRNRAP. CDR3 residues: CASGLVGYGELAGGAASEQYF. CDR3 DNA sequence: TGTGCTAGTGGTTTGGTAGGGTATGGGGAACTAGCGGGAGGCGCAGCAAGCGAGCAGTACTTC.

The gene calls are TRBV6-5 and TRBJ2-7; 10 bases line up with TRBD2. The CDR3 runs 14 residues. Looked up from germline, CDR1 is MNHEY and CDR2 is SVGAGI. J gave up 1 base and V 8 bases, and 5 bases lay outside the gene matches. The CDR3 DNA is TGTGCCAGCGGTTCTAGCGGGAGATCCTACGAGCAGTACTTC. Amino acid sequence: CASGSSGRSYEQYF.

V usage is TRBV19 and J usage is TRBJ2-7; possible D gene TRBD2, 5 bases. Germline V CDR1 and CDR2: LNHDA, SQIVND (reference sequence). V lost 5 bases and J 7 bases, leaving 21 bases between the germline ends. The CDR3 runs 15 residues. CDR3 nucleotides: TGTGCCAGTAGTGTACGGAGCGTCCGGACGGGGGAGCAGTACTTC. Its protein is CASSVRSVRTGEQYF.

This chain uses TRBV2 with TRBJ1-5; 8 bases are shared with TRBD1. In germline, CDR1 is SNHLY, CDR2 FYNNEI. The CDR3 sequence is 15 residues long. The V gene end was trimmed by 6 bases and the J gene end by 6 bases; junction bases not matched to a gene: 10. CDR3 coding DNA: TGTGCCAGCAGAAGACAGCAGGGGGCTGGTCAGCCCCAGCATTTT. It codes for CASRRQQGAGQPQHF.

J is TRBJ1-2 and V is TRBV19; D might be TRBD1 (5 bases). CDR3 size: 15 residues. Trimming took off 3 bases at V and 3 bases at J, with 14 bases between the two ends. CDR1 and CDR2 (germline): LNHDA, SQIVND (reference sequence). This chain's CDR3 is CASSMTVSSDYGYTF. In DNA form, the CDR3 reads TGTGCCAGTAGTATGACAGTCTCATCGGACTATGGCTACACCTTC.

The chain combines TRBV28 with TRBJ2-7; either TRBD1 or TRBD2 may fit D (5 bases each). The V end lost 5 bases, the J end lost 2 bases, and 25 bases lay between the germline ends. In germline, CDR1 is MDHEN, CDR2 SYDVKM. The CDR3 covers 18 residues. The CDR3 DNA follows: TGTGCCAGCAGTAACAAGAACCTCCGGGACCCCCTCGCCTACGAGCAGTACTTC. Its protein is CASSNKNLRDPLAYEQYF.

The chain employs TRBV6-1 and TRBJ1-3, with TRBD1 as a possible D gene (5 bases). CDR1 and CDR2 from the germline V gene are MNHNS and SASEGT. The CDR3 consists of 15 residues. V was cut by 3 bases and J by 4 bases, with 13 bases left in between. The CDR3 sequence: CASSERQFVGNTIYF. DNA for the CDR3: TGTGCCAGCAGTGAGAGACAGTTTGTCGGAAACACCATATATTTT.

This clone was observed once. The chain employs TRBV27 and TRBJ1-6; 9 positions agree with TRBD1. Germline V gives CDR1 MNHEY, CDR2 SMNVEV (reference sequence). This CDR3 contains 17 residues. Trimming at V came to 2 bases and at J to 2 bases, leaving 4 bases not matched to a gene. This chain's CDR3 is CASSLRQGVAYNSPLHF. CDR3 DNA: TGTGCCAGCAGTTTAAGACAGGGGGTGGCCTATAATTCACCCCTCCACTTT.

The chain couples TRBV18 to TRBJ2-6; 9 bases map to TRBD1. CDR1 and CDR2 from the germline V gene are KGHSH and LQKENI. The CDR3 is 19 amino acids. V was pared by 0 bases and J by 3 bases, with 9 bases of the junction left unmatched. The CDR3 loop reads CASSPPPRTGALGANVLTF. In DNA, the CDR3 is TGTGCCAGCTCACCACCTCCCAGGACAGGGGCCCTTGGGGCCAACGTCCTGACTTTC.

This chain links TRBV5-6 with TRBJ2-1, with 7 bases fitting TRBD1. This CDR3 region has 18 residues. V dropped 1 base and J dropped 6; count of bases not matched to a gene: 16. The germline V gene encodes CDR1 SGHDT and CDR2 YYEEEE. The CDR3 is CASSLLFSQGQPVNEQFF. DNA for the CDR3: TGTGCCAGCAGCTTGTTGTTCTCCCAGGGACAGCCAGTCAATGAGCAGTTCTTC.

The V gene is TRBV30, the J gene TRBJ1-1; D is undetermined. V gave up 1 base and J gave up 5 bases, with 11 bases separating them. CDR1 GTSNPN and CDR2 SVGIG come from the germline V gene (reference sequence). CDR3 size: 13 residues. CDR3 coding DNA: TGTGCCTGGAGTGAGATCCGGGCAACTGAAGCTTTCTTT. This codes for CAWSEIRATEAFF.

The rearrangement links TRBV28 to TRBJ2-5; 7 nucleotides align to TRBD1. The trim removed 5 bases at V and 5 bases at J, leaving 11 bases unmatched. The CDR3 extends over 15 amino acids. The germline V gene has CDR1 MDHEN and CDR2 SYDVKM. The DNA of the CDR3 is TGTGCCAGCAGTCGTCAGACAGGGAAATGGGAGACCCAGTACTTC. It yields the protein CASSRQTGKWETQYF.

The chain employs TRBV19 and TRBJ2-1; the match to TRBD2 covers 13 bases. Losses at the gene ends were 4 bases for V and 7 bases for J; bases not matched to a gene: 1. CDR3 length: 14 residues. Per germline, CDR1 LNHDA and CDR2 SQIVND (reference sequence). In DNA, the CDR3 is TGTGCCAGTAGTACGGGACTAGCGGGAAATGAGCAGTTCTTC. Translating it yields CASSTGLAGNEQFF. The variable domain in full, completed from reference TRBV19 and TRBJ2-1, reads DGGITQSPKYLFRKEGQNVTLSCEQNLNHDAMYWYRQDPGQGLRLIYYSQIVNDFQKGDIAEGYSVSREKKESFPLTVTSAQKNPTAFYLCASSTGLAGNEQFFGPGTRLTVL.

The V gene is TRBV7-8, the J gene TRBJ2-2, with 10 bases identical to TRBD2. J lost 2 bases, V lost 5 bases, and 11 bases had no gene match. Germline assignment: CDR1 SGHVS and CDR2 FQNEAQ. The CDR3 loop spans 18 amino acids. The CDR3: CASSLLASGSVNTGELFF. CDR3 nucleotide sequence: TGTGCCAGCAGCCTTCTTGCTAGCGGGAGCGTTAACACCGGGGAGCTGTTTTTT. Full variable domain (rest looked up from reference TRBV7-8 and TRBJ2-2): GAGVSQSPRYKVAKRGQDVALRCDPISGHVSLFWYQQALGQGPEFLTYFQNEAQLDKSGLPSDRFFAERPEGSVSTLKIQRTQQEDSAVYLCASSLLASGSVNTGELFFGEGSRLTVL.

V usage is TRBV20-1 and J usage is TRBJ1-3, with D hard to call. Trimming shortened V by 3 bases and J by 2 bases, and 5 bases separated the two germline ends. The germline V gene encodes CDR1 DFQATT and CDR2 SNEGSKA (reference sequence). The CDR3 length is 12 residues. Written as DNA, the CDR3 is TGCAGTGCTAGTCTAGCTGGAAACACCATATATTTT. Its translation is CSASLAGNTIYF.

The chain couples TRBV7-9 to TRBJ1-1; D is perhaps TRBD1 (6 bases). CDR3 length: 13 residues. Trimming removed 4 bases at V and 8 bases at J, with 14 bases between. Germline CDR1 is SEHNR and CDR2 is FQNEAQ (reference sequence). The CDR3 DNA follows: TGTGCCAGCAGCTCGGGGGGCAGGGAGGAAGCTTTCTTT. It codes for CASSSGGREEAFF.

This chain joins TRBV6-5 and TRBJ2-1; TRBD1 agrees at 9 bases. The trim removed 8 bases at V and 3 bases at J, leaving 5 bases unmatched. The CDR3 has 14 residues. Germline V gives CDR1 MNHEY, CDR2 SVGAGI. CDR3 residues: CASRDRGYYNEQFF. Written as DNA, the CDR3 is TGTGCCAGCCGAGACAGGGGGTACTACAATGAGCAGTTCTTC.